A single sample is the source of the 14 T cell receptor beta chains below, sequenced in a study of cytomegalovirus exposure and HLA in healthy donors. In the PCR, 60 Vbeta and 13 Jbeta primers were used. Produced via immunoSEQ multiplex PCR; TCRdb's table is partial and in-frame only. This repertoire comprises fewer than 110,000 clones; its ten largest clones make up approximately 3.7%. Specimen: PBMCs. Every receptor here comes from a man aged 35 to 55 in good health and CMV-seronegative.

V is TRBV19 and J is TRBJ1-2; 8 bases line up with TRBD1. The germline CDR1 and CDR2 sequences are LNHDA and SQIVND (reference sequence). The CDR3 has 17 residues. V shed 3 bases, J shed 0 bases, and the junction held 9 bases outside the gene matches. This CDR3 reads CASSIDRGTGANYGYTF. In DNA, the CDR3 is TGTGCCAGTAGTATCGACCGCGGGACAGGAGCTAACTATGGCTACACCTTC.

This chain links TRBV6-4 with TRBJ2-2; tentative D call: TRBD1 (6 bases). V was cut by 4 bases and J by 0 bases, with 15 bases left in between. The CDR3 runs to 17 residues. Germline CDR1 is MRHNA and CDR2 is SNTAGT. The CDR3 loop reads CASSVLAGTTNTGELFF. The CDR3 bases are TGTGCCAGCAGTGTACTCGCCGGGACAACGAACACCGGGGAGCTGTTTTTT.

The genes are TRBV29-1 and TRBJ2-3, with 9 positions matching TRBD1. With V trimmed by 3 bases and J by 3 bases, 1 base remained unmatched. The CDR3 contains 13 residues. Germline V gene data show CDR1 as SQVTM and CDR2 as ANQGSEA. CDR3 sequence reads: CSVETGGTDTQYF. The CDR3, as DNA: TGCAGCGTTGAGACAGGGGGGACAGATACGCAGTATTTT.

The rearrangement links TRBV4-2 to TRBJ2-3, with TRBD2 matching 8 bases. Germline CDR1 and CDR2: LGHNA and YNFKEQ. The ends lost 0 bases at V and 0 bases at J; junction bases unmatched: 2. The CDR3 is made up of 16 amino acids. CDR3 nucleotides: TGTGCCAGCAGCCAAGAAGCGGGGGTTAGCACAGATACGCAGTATTTT. Amino acid sequence: CASSQEAGVSTDTQYF.

The rearrangement links TRBV28 to TRBJ2-3; 10 bases map to TRBD2. CDR3 size: 18 residues. V shed 5 bases, J shed 4 bases, and the junction held 15 bases outside the gene matches. Germline V gene sequence: CDR1 MDHEN, CDR2 SYDVKM. The chain's CDR3 is CASSGPSWLAGVPDTQYF. The DNA for the CDR3 is TGTGCCAGCAGTGGCCCCTCCTGGCTAGCGGGAGTGCCAGATACGCAGTATTTT.

The V and J genes are TRBV29-1 and TRBJ2-1, with 7 bases that match TRBD2. Trimming took 7 bases from V and 6 from J; bases not matched to a gene: 0. Germline V gene sequence: CDR1 SQVTM, CDR2 ANQGSEA. The length of the CDR3 is 10 residues. As DNA, the CDR3 is TGCAGCGGGACTAGCAATGAGCAGTTCTTC. This sequence encodes CSGTSNEQFF.

The chain employs TRBV14 and TRBJ2-2, with 10 bases fitting TRBD2. Germline V gives CDR1 SGHDN, CDR2 FVKESK. This CDR3 is built from 14 residues. Trimming at V came to 8 bases and at J to 1 base, leaving 1 base not matched to a gene. Written as DNA, the CDR3 is TGTGCCAGCGGGACTAGCGTGAACACCGGGGAGCTGTTTTTT. It is translated as CASGTSVNTGELFF.

This chain uses TRBV18 with TRBJ1-2, with 9 bases lining up with TRBD1. The CDR3 contains 15 residues. Germline loops: CDR1 KGHSH, CDR2 LQKENI. With V trimmed by 2 bases and J by 8 bases, 9 bases remained unmatched. CDR3 nucleotide sequence: TGTGCCAGCTCACCATCACAGGGGGCGCGTTGGGGCTACACCTTC. This translates into CASSPSQGARWGYTF.

As concerns this clone: Other DNA sequences in this specimen translate into the identical CDR3. J is TRBJ2-5 and V is TRBV18; 7 nucleotides agree with TRBD1. Germline assignment: CDR1 KGHSH and CDR2 LQKENI. V was pared by 6 bases and J by 2 bases, with 3 bases of the junction left unmatched. The CDR3 contains 13 residues. The CDR3 DNA reads as TGTGCCAGCTCGCCGGGACAGCAAGAGACCCAGTACTTC. Protein: CASSPGQQETQYF.

The chain combines TRBV28 with TRBJ2-2, with 7 positions matching TRBD1. CDR3 size: 12 residues. CDR1 MDHEN and CDR2 SYDVKM come from the germline V gene. The ends lost 10 bases at V and 7 bases at J; junction bases unmatched: 6. The CDR3 here is CATVQGNGELFF. In DNA form, the CDR3 reads TGTGCCACCGTACAGGGGAACGGGGAGCTGTTTTTT.

The J gene is TRBJ2-3, the V gene TRBV2, with 12 nucleotides matching TRBD1. The V segment lost 5 bases and the J segment 4 bases; nucleotides outside the gene matches: 10. Germline CDR1 is SNHLY and CDR2 is FYNNEI. The CDR3 runs 17 residues. Here the CDR3 DNA reads TGTGCCAGCAGTCAACATCCGGGACAGGGGGCGTCAGATACGCAGTATTTT. Its protein is CASSQHPGQGASDTQYF.

This chain connects TRBV5-1 to TRBJ1-4; D is ambiguous. The germline CDR1 and CDR2 sequences are SGHRS and YFSETQ. The CDR3 loop spans 14 amino acids. V lost 7 bases to trimming and J lost 4 bases, with 14 bases between them. Here the CDR3 DNA reads TGCGCCAGCGGCCGGGGAGATGATAATGAAAAACTGTTTTTT. This translates into CASGRGDDNEKLFF. The complete variable domain, with remaining parts taken from reference TRBV5-1 and TRBJ1-4, reads KAGVTQTPRYLIKTRGQQVTLSCSPISGHRSVSWYQQTPGQGLQFLFEYFSETQRNKGNFPGRFSGRQFSNSRSEMNVSTLELGDSALYLCASGRGDDNEKLFFGSGTQLSVL.

The gene calls are TRBV15 and TRBJ2-3; 10 bases agree with TRBD2. The CDR3 has 17 residues. Per germline, CDR1 LNHNV and CDR2 YYDKDF (reference sequence). V was clipped by 7 bases and J by 1 base; unmatched bases: 11. CDR3 region: CATTETPGTSGTDTQYF. CDR3 bases: TGTGCCACCACCGAAACTCCCGGGACTAGCGGCACAGATACGCAGTATTTT. Variable domain in full (rest from reference TRBV15 and TRBJ2-3): DAMVIQNPRYQVTQFGKPVTLSCSQTLNHNVMYWYQQKSSQAPKLLFHYYDKDFNNEADTPDNFQSRRPNTSFCFLDIRSPGLGDTAMYLCATTETPGTSGTDTQYFGPGTRLTVL.

The chain carries TRBV28 and TRBJ1-5, with TRBD1 identical over 11 bases. The CDR3 spans 15 residues. V trimming: 6 bases; J trimming: 6 bases; junction bases outside the gene matches: 7. Germline CDR1 and CDR2: MDHEN and SYDVKM. The CDR3 region is CASSRTGGAGQPQHF. The DNA of the CDR3 is TGTGCCAGCAGCAGGACAGGGGGCGCAGGTCAGCCCCAGCATTTT.